This T cell receptor (beta chain) was identified during a study of cytomegalovirus exposure and HLA in healthy donors. The overall study: A prior study identified 117 million unique TCR beta sequences from about 180 million T cells.

A word on this clone: Its specificity is unknown.

There are 15 residues in the CDR3. The germline V gene encodes CDR1 SGHVS and CDR2 FQNEAQ. The V and J ends lost 1 base and 4 bases respectively, with 14 bases between them. Findings of the study overall: Sequencing likely produced, as an artifact, a cluster of highly shared sequence variants. Indistinguishable V segments, including TRBV6-2 and TRBV6-3, were excluded. An Asian-associated ancestry cluster reportedly showed fewer N-insertions than the approximately 630-donor mean in a later analysis.

A multiplex PCR was run with 60 Vbeta primers and 13 Jbeta primers. The data were produced by immunoSEQ multiplex PCR, yet TCRdb's version contains in-frame clones alone and is incomplete. The sample has fewer than 110,000 clones; 85% to 90% are singletons. The chain recombines TRBV7-8 with TRBJ2-7; maybe TRBD1 (6 bases). The clonotype originates from a man under 40 in good health and CMV-seronegative. The specimen was PBMCs. CDR3 in amino acids: CASSLVEGQTYEQYF. In DNA, the CDR3 is TGTGCCAGCAGCTTAGTGGAAGGACAGACTTACGAGCAGTACTTC.